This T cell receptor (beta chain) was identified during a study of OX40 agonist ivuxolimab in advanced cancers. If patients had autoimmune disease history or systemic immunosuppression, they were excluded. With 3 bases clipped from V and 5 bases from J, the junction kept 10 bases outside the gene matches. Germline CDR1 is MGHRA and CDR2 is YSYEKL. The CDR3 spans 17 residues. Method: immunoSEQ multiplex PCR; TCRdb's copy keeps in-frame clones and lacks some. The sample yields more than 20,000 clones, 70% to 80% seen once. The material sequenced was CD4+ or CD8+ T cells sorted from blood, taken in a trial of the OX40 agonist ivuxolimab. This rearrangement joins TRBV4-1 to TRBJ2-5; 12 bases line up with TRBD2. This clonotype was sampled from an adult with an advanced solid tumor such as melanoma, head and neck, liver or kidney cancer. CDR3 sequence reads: CASSQNPPLAGGETQYF. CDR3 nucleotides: TGCGCCAGCAGCCAGAATCCCCCCCTAGCGGGAGGGGAGACCCAGTACTTC.